The present T cell receptor beta chain was sequenced within a study of T cell responses to AZD1222 COVID-19 vaccine. Study as a whole: Samples with a second dose at about 4 or about 12 weeks were pooled together. Study-level findings and limits: Across spike, vaccine-associated CD4 TCRs were found, dominant at 160-218 and 743-854. Increased Spike-specific TCR breadth and depth were observed after two AZD1222 doses. Nearly half of the spike-specific TCRs reportedly recognize variant regions that carry no mutations.

With respect to this clone: The antigen remains undetermined.

Trimming took 2 bases from V and 7 from J, leaving 15 bases between them. CDR1 MNHEY and CDR2 SVGEGT come from the germline V gene. The CDR3 is 14 amino acids. The method was immunoSEQ multiplex PCR; TCRdb's version includes in-frame clones alone and lacks a portion of them. Seen here are about 130,000 clones, around 89% observed once, and the top ten hold under 2%. This receptor was taken from an adult in good health. Sequencing was performed on peripheral blood, taken on day 0 of AZD1222 vaccination. This chain connects TRBV6-2 or TRBV6-3 to TRBJ2-7; either TRBD1 or TRBD2 may fit D (5 bases each). This CDR3 reads CASSYTPGLREQYF. In DNA form, the CDR3 reads TGTGCCAGCAGTTACACCCCGGGGCTTAGGGAGCAGTACTTC.